This T cell receptor (beta chain) originates from a study of blood T cell repertoires in COVID-19 (dated by TCRdb to 2020 to 2022). In the study overall: Collaborator samples came from the United States, Italy and Spain and covered acute and convalescent phases of COVID-19. The prospective study material was composed of cDNA or gDNA derived from T cells, B-cell-depleted T cells, or PBMCs. Subjects who had been exposed to COVID-19, were actively infected with it, or had recovered from it provided the deeply sampled blood TCRbeta repertoires that made up the dataset. A freely available public database, intended as a resource for researchers studying the immune response to SARS-CoV-2, is where the repertoires were released. Samples came from the ongoing ImmuneRACE study (first 160 participants) plus 1,254 subjects from 6 global collaborators. The sample metadata nearly always contained a de-identified subject ID, COVID-19 status, age in years and sex. HLA class I and class II types, where available, came from metadata supplied by the sample provider rather than from assay-based typing.

In the prospective study, participants were about 18 to 100 years old, resided in about two dozen geographic areas of the United States, and were enrolled through a virtual design. In the prospective study, participants were assigned to cohorts based on the clinical history participants reported in a screening survey and a study questionnaire. For ImmuneRACE Cohort 3, a participant was defined as recovered based on two consecutive negative NP/OP PCR tests, clearance by a healthcare professional, or resolution of symptoms. Each participant in the prospective study had whole blood, serum and a nasopharyngeal or oropharyngeal swab collected by mobile phlebotomists. Participants in the prospective study had the option to provide additional blood draws and questionnaires over a roughly two-month period. Before DNA extraction, prospective study blood samples were shipped either frozen or at room temperature.

TCRbeta CDR3 regions were amplified from genomic DNA using the immunoSEQ Assay, a bias-controlled multiplex PCR. The study's own analysis went as follows. The number of nucleated cells in each sample was estimated from the amplification of reference gene primers within the assay. To quantify the absolute abundance of each unique TCRbeta CDR3 rearrangement, sequence reads were collapsed and filtered. For each sample, productive Simpson clonality was calculated as the square root of Simpson's diversity index across productive rearrangements. As stored in TCRdb, this immuneACCESS dataset retains in-frame rearrangements with V and J assigned. A fraction of the clones does not appear; measured against another copy, unresolved V genes explain less than half of the discrepancy, and the remainder lacks a known reason. V, J and clone size were drawn from that table, and D and trimming were deduced from the DNA. For this sample the table gives under 200,000 clones, of which more than 75% were detected only once. The biggest ten clones account for 6% to 7.5% of the sample.

Concerning this clone: Its antigen remains undetermined. There are no base qualities to consult, and no much larger clone falls within one base.

Overall study outcomes, separate from this receptor: The amount of clinical and demographic metadata varied by source and participant and was provided uncurated.

This clonotype originated in a woman in her forties or fifties who had recovered from COVID-19. The sequenced sample was PBMCs or T cells enriched from blood (not recorded which).

This receptor carries the CDR3 CASSLAAGPNTGELFF. The DNA reads TGTGCCAGCAGCTTAGCGGCAGGGCCGAACACCGGGGAGCTGTTTTTT. The receptor chain draws on TRBV7-9 and TRBJ2-2, with a weak D call of TRBD1 (5 bases match). The CDR3 numbers 16 residues from cysteine through phenylalanine. Only the CDR3 part of the read is kept: 48 bases, read in frame from the first base. CDR1 and CDR2, looked up from the germline V gene (reference sequence), are SEHNR and FQNEAQ. The junction shows trimming of 0 bases on V and 0 bases on J, plus 8 bases between the germline ends.